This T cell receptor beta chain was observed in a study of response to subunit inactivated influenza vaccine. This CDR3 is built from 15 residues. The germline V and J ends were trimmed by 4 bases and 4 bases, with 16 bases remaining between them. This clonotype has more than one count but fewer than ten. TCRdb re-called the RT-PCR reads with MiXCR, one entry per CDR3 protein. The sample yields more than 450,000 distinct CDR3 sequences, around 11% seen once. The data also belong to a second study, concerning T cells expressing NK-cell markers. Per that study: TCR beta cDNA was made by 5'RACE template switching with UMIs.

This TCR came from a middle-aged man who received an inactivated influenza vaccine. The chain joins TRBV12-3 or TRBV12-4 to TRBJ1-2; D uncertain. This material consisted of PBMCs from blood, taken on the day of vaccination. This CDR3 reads CASSSRTRIRYGYTF. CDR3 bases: TGTGCCAGCAGTTCCCGGACTCGAATTCGCTATGGCTACACCTTC.